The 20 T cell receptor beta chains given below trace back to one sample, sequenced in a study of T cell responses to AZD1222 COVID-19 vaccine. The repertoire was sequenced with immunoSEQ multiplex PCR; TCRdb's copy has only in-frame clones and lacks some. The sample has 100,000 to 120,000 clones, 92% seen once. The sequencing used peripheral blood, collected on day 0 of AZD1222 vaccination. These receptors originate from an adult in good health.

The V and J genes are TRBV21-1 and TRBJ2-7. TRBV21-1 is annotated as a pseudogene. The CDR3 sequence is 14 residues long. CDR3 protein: CASSKGPREYEQYF. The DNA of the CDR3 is TGTGCCAGCAGCAAAGGCCCCAGAGAATACGAGCAGTACTTC.

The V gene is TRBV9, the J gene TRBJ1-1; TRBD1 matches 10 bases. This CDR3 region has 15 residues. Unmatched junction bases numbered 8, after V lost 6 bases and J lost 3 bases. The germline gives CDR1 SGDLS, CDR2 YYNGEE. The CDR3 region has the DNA TGTGCCAGCACCAAGACAGGGGGCACGGACACTGAAGCTTTCTTT. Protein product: CASTKTGGTDTEAFF.

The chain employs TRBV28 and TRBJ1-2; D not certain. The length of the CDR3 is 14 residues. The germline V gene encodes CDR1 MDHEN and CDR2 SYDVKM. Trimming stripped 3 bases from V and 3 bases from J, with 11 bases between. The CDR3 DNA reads TGTGCCAGCAGTTTTATGGTTTGGGACTATGGCTACACCTTC. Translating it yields CASSFMVWDYGYTF.

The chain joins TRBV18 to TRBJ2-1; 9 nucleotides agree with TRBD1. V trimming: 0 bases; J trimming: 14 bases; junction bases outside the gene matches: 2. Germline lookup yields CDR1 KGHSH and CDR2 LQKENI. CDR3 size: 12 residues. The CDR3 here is CASSPPTGGKFF. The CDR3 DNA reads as TGTGCCAGCTCACCACCCACAGGGGGCAAGTTCTTC. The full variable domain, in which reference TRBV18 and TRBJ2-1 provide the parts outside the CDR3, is NAGVMQNPRHLVRRRGQEARLRCSPMKGHSHVYWYRQLPEEGLKFMVYLQKENIIDESGMPKERFSAEFPKEGPSILRIQQVVRGDSAAYFCASSPPTGGKFFGPGTRLTVL.

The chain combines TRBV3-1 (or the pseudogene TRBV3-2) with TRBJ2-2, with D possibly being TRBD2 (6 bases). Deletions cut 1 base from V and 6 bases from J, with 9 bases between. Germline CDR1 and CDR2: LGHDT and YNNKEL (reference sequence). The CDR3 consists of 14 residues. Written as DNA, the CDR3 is TGTGCCAGCAGCCAAGTATCGGGAGCCGGGGAGCTGTTTTTT. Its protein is CASSQVSGAGELFF.

The CDR3 sequence: CASSPRTAVADTQYF. Here the CDR3 DNA reads TGTGCCAGCAGTCCCCGGACCGCGGTGGCAGATACGCAGTATTTT. V gene TRBV2 combines with J gene TRBJ2-3, with D unresolved. The CDR3 is 15 amino acids. Germline CDR1 and CDR2: SNHLY and FYNNEI. V was clipped by 5 bases and J by 4 bases, with 16 bases between them.

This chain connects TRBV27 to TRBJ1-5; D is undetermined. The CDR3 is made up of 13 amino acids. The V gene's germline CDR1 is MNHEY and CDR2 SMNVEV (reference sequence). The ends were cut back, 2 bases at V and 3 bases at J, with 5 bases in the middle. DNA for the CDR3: TGTGCCAGCAGTTTACAGATCAATCAGCCCCAGCATTTT. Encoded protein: CASSLQINQPQHF.

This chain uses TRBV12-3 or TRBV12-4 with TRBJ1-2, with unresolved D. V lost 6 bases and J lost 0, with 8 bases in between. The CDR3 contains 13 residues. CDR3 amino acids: CASSPTPNYGYTF. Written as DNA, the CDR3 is TGTGCCAGCAGCCCGACACCTAACTATGGCTACACCTTC.

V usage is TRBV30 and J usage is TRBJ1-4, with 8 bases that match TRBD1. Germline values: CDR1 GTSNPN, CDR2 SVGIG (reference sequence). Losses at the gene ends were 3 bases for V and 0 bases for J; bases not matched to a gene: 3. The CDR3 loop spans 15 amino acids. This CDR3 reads CAWREDRATNEKLFF. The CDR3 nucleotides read TGTGCCTGGAGGGAGGACAGGGCAACTAATGAAAAACTGTTTTTT.

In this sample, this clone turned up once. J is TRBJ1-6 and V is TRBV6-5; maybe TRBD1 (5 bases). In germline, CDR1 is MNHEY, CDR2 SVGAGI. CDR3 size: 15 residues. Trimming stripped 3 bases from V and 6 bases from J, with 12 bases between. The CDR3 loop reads CASSYREGPNSPLHF. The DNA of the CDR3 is TGTGCCAGCAGTTATCGGGAGGGACCTAATTCACCCCTCCACTTT.

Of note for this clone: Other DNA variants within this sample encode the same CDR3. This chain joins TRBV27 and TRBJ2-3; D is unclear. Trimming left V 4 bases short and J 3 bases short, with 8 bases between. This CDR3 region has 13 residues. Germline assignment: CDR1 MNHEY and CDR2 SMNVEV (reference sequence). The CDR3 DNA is TGTGCCAGCAGTTCGGACGCTACAGATACGCAGTATTTT. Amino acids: CASSSDATDTQYF.

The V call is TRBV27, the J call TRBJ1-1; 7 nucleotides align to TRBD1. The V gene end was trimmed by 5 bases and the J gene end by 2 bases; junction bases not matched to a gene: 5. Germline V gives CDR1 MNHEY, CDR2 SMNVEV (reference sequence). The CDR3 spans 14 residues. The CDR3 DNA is TGTGCCAGCAGTAAACAGGGGTACAACACTGAAGCTTTCTTT. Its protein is CASSKQGYNTEAFF.

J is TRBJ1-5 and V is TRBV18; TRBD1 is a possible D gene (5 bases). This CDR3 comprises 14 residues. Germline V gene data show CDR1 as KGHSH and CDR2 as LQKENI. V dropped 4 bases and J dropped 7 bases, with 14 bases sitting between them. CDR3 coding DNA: TGTGCCAGCTCACTTCAGGGAGGCGAACAGCCCCAGCATTTT. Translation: CASSLQGGEQPQHF. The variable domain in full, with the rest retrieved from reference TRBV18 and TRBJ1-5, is NAGVMQNPRHLVRRRGQEARLRCSPMKGHSHVYWYRQLPEEGLKFMVYLQKENIIDESGMPKERFSAEFPKEGPSILRIQQVVRGDSAAYFCASSLQGGEQPQHFGDGTRLSIL.

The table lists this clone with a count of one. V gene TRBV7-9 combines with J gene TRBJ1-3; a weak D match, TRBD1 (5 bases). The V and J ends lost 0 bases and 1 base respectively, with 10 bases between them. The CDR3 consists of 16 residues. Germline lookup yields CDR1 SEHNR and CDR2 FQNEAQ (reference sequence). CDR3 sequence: CASSLARGLSGNTIYF. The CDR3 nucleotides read TGTGCCAGCAGCTTAGCGCGGGGGTTATCTGGAAACACCATATATTTT.

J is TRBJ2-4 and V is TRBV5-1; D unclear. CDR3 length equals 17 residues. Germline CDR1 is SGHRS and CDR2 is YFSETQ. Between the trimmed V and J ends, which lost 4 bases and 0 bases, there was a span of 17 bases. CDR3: CASSMDGDTLAKNIQYF. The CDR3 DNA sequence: TGCGCCAGCAGCATGGATGGTGACACCCTAGCCAAAAACATTCAGTACTTC.

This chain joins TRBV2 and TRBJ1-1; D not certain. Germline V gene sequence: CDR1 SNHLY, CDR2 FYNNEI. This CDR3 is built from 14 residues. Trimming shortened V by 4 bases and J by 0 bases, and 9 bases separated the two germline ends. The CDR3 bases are TGTGCCAGCAGTGGGATAGTTATGAACACTGAAGCTTTCTTT. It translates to CASSGIVMNTEAFF.

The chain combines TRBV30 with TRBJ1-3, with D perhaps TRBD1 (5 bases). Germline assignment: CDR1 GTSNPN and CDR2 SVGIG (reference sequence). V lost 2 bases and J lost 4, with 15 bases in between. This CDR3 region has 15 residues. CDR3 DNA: TGTGCCTGGAGTCCGAACAGGTCGGGAGGAAACACCATATATTTT. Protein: CAWSPNRSGGNTIYF.

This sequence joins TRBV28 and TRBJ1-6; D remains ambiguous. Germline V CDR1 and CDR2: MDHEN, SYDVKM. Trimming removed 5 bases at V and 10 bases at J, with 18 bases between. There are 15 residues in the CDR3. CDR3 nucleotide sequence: TGTGCCAGCAGTGTCGTCGTCGGGGATGGGTCACCCCTCCACTTT. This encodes CASSVVVGDGSPLHF.

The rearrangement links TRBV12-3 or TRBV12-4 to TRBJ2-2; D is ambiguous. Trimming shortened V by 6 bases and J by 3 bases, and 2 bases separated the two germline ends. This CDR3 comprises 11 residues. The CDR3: CASRDTGELFF. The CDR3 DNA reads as TGTGCCAGCAGAGACACCGGGGAGCTGTTTTTT.

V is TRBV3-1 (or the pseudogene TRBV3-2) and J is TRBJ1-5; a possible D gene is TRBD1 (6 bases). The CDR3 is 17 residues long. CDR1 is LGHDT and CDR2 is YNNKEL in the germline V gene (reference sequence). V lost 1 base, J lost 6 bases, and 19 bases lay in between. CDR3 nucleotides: TGTGCCAGCAGCCAAGGTTCGGGTCTACAGGGTAGTCAGCCCCAGCATTTT. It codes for CASSQGSGLQGSQPQHF.